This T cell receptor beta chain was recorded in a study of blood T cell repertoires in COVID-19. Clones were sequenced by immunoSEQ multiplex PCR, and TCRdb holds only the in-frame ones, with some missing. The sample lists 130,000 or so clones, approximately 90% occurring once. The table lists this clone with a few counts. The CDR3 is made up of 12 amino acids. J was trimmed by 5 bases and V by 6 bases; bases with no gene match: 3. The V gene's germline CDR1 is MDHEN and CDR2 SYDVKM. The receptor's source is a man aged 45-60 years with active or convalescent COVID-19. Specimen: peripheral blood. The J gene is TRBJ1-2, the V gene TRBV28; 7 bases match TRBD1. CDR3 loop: CASRGDRYGYTF. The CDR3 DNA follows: TGTGCCAGCAGGGGGGACAGATATGGCTACACCTTC.